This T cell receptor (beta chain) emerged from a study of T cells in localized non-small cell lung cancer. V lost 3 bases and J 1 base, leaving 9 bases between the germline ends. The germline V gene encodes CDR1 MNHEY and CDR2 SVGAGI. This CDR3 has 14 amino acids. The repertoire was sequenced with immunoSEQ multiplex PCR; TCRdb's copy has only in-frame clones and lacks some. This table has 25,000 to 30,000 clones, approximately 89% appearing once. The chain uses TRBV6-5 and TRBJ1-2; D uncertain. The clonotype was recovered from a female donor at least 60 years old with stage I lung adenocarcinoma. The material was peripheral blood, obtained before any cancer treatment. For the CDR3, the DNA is TGTGCCAGCAGTTATGAACAGTTTAACTATGGCTACACCTTC. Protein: CASSYEQFNYGYTF.